The 4 T cell receptor beta chains below all came from one sample that was sequenced in a study of T cells in Graves' hyperthyroidism and ophthalmopathy (dated by TCRdb to between 2018 and 2020). Libraries were built with multiplex PCR. This sample was sequenced with an Illumina HiSeq 2000. TCR beta CDR3 regions were amplified from RNA transcripts. The first round of RT-PCR for the TCR CDR3 was performed with the HTBI primer set and the Qiagen OneStep RT-PCR kit. The public sequencing data were trimmed at Q25 with fastp and processed into clonotypes with MiXCR by TCRdb, which kept only in-frame beta chains. Each record represents a unique CDR3 protein, reported with the most common genes and DNA among its rows. This sample gives hundreds of thousands of distinct CDR3 sequences in total; around 14% of them show up just once. In total, the top ten clones hold about 31% of the sample. Sequencing used blood. Receptors were obtained from a woman aged 25 to 45 with Graves' hyperthyroidism.

A few counts support this clonotype. J is TRBJ2-1 and V is TRBV3-1, with D possibly called TRBD1 or TRBD2 (5 bases each). Germline values: CDR1 LGHDT, CDR2 YNNKEL (reference sequence). The CDR3 is 14 amino acids. V lost 2 bases, J lost 7 bases, and 12 bases lay in between. CDR3 sequence reads: CASSQWGPENEQFF. CDR3 sequence (DNA): TGTGCCAGCAGCCAATGGGGACCTGAGAATGAGCAGTTCTTC.

V gene TRBV5-1 combines with J gene TRBJ2-5; D is unclear. V gave up 4 bases and J gave up 5 bases, with 12 bases separating them. The CDR3 length is 13 residues. From germline, CDR1 is SGHRS and CDR2 YFSETQ. The DNA of the CDR3 is TGCGCCAGCAGCCCCCGTTACTTGGAGACCCAGTACTTC. Translated, it gives CASSPRYLETQYF.

For the CDR3, the DNA is TGTGCCAGCAGTGGGATGGGGGGCCGCAATCAGCCCCAGCATTTT. Amino acids: CASSGMGGRNQPQHF. The V call is TRBV6-2 or TRBV6-3, the J call TRBJ1-5; a weak D match, TRBD1 (6 bases). Trimming removed 5 bases at V and 2 bases at J, with 13 bases between. This CDR3 region has 15 residues. Per germline, CDR1 MNHEY and CDR2 SVGEGT.

This rearrangement joins TRBV5-1 to TRBJ2-5, with D hard to call. The germline V gene encodes CDR1 SGHRS and CDR2 YFSETQ. Trimming took 4 bases from V and 5 from J, leaving 15 bases between them. This CDR3 spans 14 amino acids. The CDR3: CASSRARAMETQYF. The CDR3, as DNA: TGCGCCAGCAGCAGAGCCCGGGCGATGGAGACCCAGTACTTC.